The TCR beta chain under discussion was sequenced for a study of blood T cell repertoires in COVID-19. Study at large: The United States, Italy and Spain supplied acute and convalescent COVID-19 samples. The cDNA or gDNA used as material had been derived from T cells, B-cell-depleted T cells, or PBMCs.

Per the original methods: Amplified reference gene primers provided the basis for estimating nucleated cell counts. Only in-frame clones appear in the TCRdb table, and some are missing; sequencing was by immunoSEQ multiplex PCR. V and J calls and clone size are those listed in that table; D and trimming were worked out from the DNA. The repertoire holds under 110,000 clones, with 60% to 80% as singletons. The CDR3 spans 15 residues. V was cut by 2 bases and J by 4 bases, with 14 bases left in between. Germline V lookup: CDR1 SGHTA, CDR2 FQGTGA. This clone was counted between two and nine times. The chain recombines TRBV7-3 with TRBJ1-2, with D perhaps TRBD1 (5 bases). The sample comprised peripheral blood. The sequence was obtained from a human donor with acute or convalescent COVID-19. The donor label of this sample is uncertain. The CDR3 bases are TGTGCCAGCAGCTTAGCAGGCGGGGGTTTCTATGGCTACACCTTC. Translated, it gives CASSLAGGGFYGYTF.